This paragraph reports one T cell receptor beta chain. These data originate in a study of blood T cell repertoires in COVID-19. At the level of the study: Samples representing acute and convalescent COVID-19 were sourced from the United States, Italy and Spain. The cDNA or gDNA used as material had been derived from T cells, B-cell-depleted T cells, or PBMCs.

Per the original methods: Reference gene primer amplification yielded estimated nucleated cell counts. Repertoires were generated with immunoSEQ multiplex PCR, while TCRdb's copy carries only in-frame clones and drops some. V, J and clone size are taken as reported in that table, and D and trimming were inferred from the DNA itself. The sample has roughly 110,000 clones, more than 80% seen once; the top ten hold approximately 5%. Trimming stripped 4 bases from V and 4 bases from J, with 11 bases between. The CDR3 loop spans 15 amino acids. Germline-derived CDR1 and CDR2 are MNHEY and SVGAGI. This receptor was identified in a man aged 40-49 years with active or convalescent COVID-19. The sample comprised peripheral blood. V usage is TRBV6-5 and J usage is TRBJ1-6; weak D call: TRBD1 (5 bases). The CDR3, as DNA: TGTGCCAGCAGTTTCATCAGGGATTATAATTCACCCCTCCACTTT. Protein: CASSFIRDYNSPLHF.